This TCR beta chain was obtained from a study of CD8 T cells in Susac syndrome. In germline, CDR1 is MGHRA, CDR2 YSYEKL. This CDR3 has 15 amino acids. The V and J ends lost 0 bases and 6 bases respectively, with 12 bases between them. With random hexamers, reverse transcription was performed on about 0.5 to 1 ug of RNA. Multiplex immunoSEQ PCR targeted 54 Vbeta and 13 Jbeta TCR beta segments. TCRdb re-analysed the immunoSEQ multiplex PCR reads in MiXCR, keeping a single row per CDR3 protein. The sample has about 180,000 distinct CDR3 sequences, over 85% seen once. This clonotype originated in a human donor with multiple sclerosis. Sequenced input: CD4+ T cells from PBMCs. J is TRBJ1-5 and V is TRBV4-1; D call uncertain. The CDR3 is CASSQESGGIQPQHF. Here the CDR3 DNA reads TGCGCCAGCAGCCAAGAGTCGGGAGGTATTCAGCCCCAGCATTTT.